The 14 T cell receptor beta chains presented below share a single source sample, sequenced in a study of beta chain features in type 1 diabetes. Study-wide findings and caveats: In every one of the four CD4+ subsets, TCRB CDR3s were moderately but significantly shorter in Type 1 diabetes patients.

These receptors lack a known antigen. What was sequenced were expressed TCRB transcripts, since all of the isolated RNA had been reverse transcribed. The repertoire was sequenced with immunoSEQ multiplex PCR; TCRdb's copy has only in-frame clones and lacks some. The sample consists of under 350,000 clones, roughly 24% of them appearing once. Sequencing was performed on naive CD4+ T cells from blood. All receptors derive from a woman aged 25 to 39 with type 1 diabetes.

This clone has a handful of counts. V gene TRBV19 combines with J gene TRBJ2-3; D is possibly TRBD2 (5 bases). Germline V CDR1 and CDR2: LNHDA, SQIVND (reference sequence). There are 14 residues in the CDR3. V was trimmed by 9 bases and J by 2 bases, leaving 15 bases between them. CDR3 in DNA: TGTGCCAGCAATTCCGGGATTTTCACAGATACGCAGTATTTT. Protein sequence: CASNSGIFTDTQYF.

The table lists this clone with a few counts. The rearrangement joins TRBV5-1 to TRBJ2-5; no reliable D call. Germline V gene sequence: CDR1 SGHRS, CDR2 YFSETQ. V shed 2 bases and J shed 2 bases, with 7 bases lying between them. The CDR3 is 13 residues long. CDR3 residues: CASSLTYQETQYF. CDR3 nucleotides: TGCGCCAGCAGCTTAACCTATCAAGAGACCCAGTACTTC.

This clone was seen a handful of times. The V call is TRBV5-1, the J call TRBJ2-7; possible D gene TRBD1, 7 bases. Germline CDR1 reads SGHRS; CDR2 reads YFSETQ. V lost 7 bases and J 4 bases, leaving 18 bases between the germline ends. The CDR3 spans 14 residues. The DNA of the CDR3 is TGCGCCAGCCGCCACAGGGGAGGAGCGTACGAGCAGTACTTC. Its protein product is CASRHRGGAYEQYF.

V and J are TRBV2 and TRBJ2-7; 8 nucleotides agree with TRBD2. The CDR3 contains 15 residues. V lost 2 bases, J lost 3 bases, and 6 bases stayed unmatched. CDR1 SNHLY and CDR2 FYNNEI come from the germline V gene. The CDR3 sequence: CASSERGGLGYEQYF. The CDR3 DNA is TGTGCCAGCAGTGAACGGGGGGGCTTGGGCTACGAGCAGTACTTC. Drawing the rest from reference TRBV2 and TRBJ2-7, the complete variable domain is EPEVTQTPSHQVTQMGQEVILRCVPISNHLYFYWYRQILGQKVEFLVSFYNNEISEKSEIFDDQFSVERPDGSNFTLKIRSTKLEDSAMYFCASSERGGLGYEQYFGPGTRLTVT.

This clone was counted between two and nine times. V and J are TRBV9 and TRBJ1-2; D perhaps matches TRBD1 (6 bases). CDR3 length: 13 residues. V was cut by 5 bases and J by 3 bases, with 11 bases left in between. Germline V gives CDR1 SGDLS, CDR2 YYNGEE. DNA of the CDR3: TGTGCCAGCAGTTATCGACAGGACTATGGCTACACCTTC. As protein: CASSYRQDYGYTF.

The chain has TRBV5-1 and TRBJ2-7; tentative D call: TRBD2 (6 bases). Germline V CDR1 and CDR2: SGHRS, YFSETQ. The V end was cut by 4 bases, the J end by 6 bases, with 17 bases between. The CDR3 loop spans 14 amino acids. The CDR3 DNA reads as TGCGCCAGCAGCCCCGGAGGTAGCGGCTTCGAGCAGTACTTC. As protein: CASSPGGSGFEQYF. Supplemented by reference TRBV5-1 and TRBJ2-7, the full variable domain reads KAGVTQTPRYLIKTRGQQVTLSCSPISGHRSVSWYQQTPGQGLQFLFEYFSETQRNKGNFPGRFSGRQFSNSRSEMNVSTLELGDSALYLCASSPGGSGFEQYFGPGTRLTVT.

There are a few counts of this clone. The chain recombines TRBV15 with TRBJ1-1; D uncertain. This CDR3 contains 16 residues. CDR1 and CDR2 from the germline V gene are LNHNV and YYDKDF (reference sequence). The V end was cut by 0 bases, the J end by 1 base, with 12 bases between. The CDR3 reads CATSRDLGRRNTEAFF. The DNA of the CDR3 is TGTGCCACCAGCAGAGATCTGGGGAGGAGGAACACTGAAGCTTTCTTT.

The chain joins TRBV7-9 to TRBJ1-5; perhaps TRBD1 as D (6 bases). The CDR3 spans 15 residues. Between the trimmed V and J ends, which lost 1 base and 3 bases, there was a span of 10 bases. CDR1 SEHNR and CDR2 FQNEAQ come from the germline V gene (reference sequence). The CDR3 coding sequence is TGTGCCAGCAGCTTAGGGACAGAACTCAATCAGCCCCAGCATTTT. The encoded protein is CASSLGTELNQPQHF.

The V call is TRBV27, the J call TRBJ2-5; 9 positions match TRBD1. V lost 5 bases to trimming and J lost 9 bases; unmatched junction nucleotides: 7. The germline gives CDR1 MNHEY, CDR2 SMNVEV (reference sequence). There are 13 residues in the CDR3. CDR3 amino acids: CASSGGQGRAQYF. The CDR3 coding sequence is TGTGCCAGCAGTGGGGGACAGGGTAGGGCCCAGTACTTC.

This rearrangement joins TRBV4-1 to TRBJ1-2; 10 positions agree with TRBD1. V was clipped by 8 bases and J by 8 bases; unmatched bases: 11. The CDR3 runs 14 residues. Germline V gives CDR1 MGHRA, CDR2 YSYEKL. In DNA form, the CDR3 reads TGCGCCAGCCGATCCCCCGGGACAGGGGAAGGCTACACCTTC. Its translation is CASRSPGTGEGYTF.

The chain uses TRBV15 and TRBJ2-3; D is possibly TRBD2 (6 bases). Germline CDR1 LNHNV, CDR2 YYDKDF (reference sequence). Trimming pared 0 bases from V and 0 bases from J, leaving 13 bases between. This CDR3 is 17 amino acids long. The CDR3 coding sequence is TGTGCCACCAGCAGAGATGCGTTAGCGGCTAGCACAGATACGCAGTATTTT. It specifies CATSRDALAASTDTQYF.

In this sample, this clone turned up a few times. The V gene is TRBV19, the J gene TRBJ1-2, with TRBD1 matching over 7 bases. V was clipped by 5 bases and J by 3 bases; unmatched bases: 6. CDR3 length: 14 residues. The germline V gene encodes CDR1 LNHDA and CDR2 SQIVND (reference sequence). CDR3 nucleotide sequence: TGTGCCAGTAGTCGCACAGGGGTCGACTATGGCTACACCTTC. This sequence encodes CASSRTGVDYGYTF.

The chain has TRBV6-1 and TRBJ2-7; TRBD1 agrees at 8 bases. The CDR3 has 15 residues. Germline V gives CDR1 MNHNS, CDR2 SASEGT. V trimming: 4 bases; J trimming: 3 bases; junction bases outside the gene matches: 8. CDR3: CASSASEGQDYEQYF. The CDR3 DNA sequence: TGTGCCAGCAGTGCCTCCGAGGGACAGGACTACGAGCAGTACTTC.

The chain couples TRBV2 to TRBJ1-4; a possible D gene is TRBD1 (6 bases). Trimming took 7 bases from V and 4 from J, leaving 13 bases between them. CDR3 length equals 14 residues. Germline V gene sequence: CDR1 SNHLY, CDR2 FYNNEI. The CDR3 sequence: CASKGPGVNEKLFF. CDR3 coding DNA: TGTGCCAGCAAGGGGCCAGGGGTTAATGAAAAACTGTTTTTT.